These 16 T cell receptor beta chains were sequenced from one sample in a study of B cell selection in AIRE deficiency. The regulatory T cell sort gate was CD4+CD25hiCD127low/negative. Repertoires were generated with immunoSEQ multiplex PCR, while TCRdb's copy carries only in-frame clones and drops some. This sample has under 5,500 clones, with about 89% found just once. The sample consisted of Tregs sorted from PBMCs. The origin of the receptors is a human donor with AIRE deficiency.

This chain uses TRBV6-1 with TRBJ1-2; no clear D gene. This CDR3 is built from 10 residues. Germline V gene sequence: CDR1 MNHNS, CDR2 SASEGT. Trimming left V 8 bases short and J 13 bases short, with 14 bases between. The DNA of the CDR3 is TGTGCCAGCGGATCTAATTTGGGCACCTTC. It yields the protein CASGSNLGTF.

The chain has TRBV18 and TRBJ1-1, with D possibly matching TRBD1 (6 bases). The CDR3 has 15 residues. Germline loops: CDR1 KGHSH, CDR2 LQKENI. V lost 2 bases and J 4 bases, leaving 14 bases between the germline ends. The CDR3 region has the DNA TGTGCCAGCTCACCAGACAGGTCCCGGGGCACTGAAGCTTTCTTT. Translated, it gives CASSPDRSRGTEAFF.

The chain carries TRBV5-1 and TRBJ2-3, with TRBD1 as a possible D gene (5 bases). CDR1 and CDR2 (germline): SGHRS, YFSETQ. V gave up 4 bases and J gave up 0 bases, with 18 bases separating them. This CDR3 spans 17 amino acids. This CDR3 is CASSPRFTTGSTDTQYF. CDR3 nucleotide sequence: TGCGCCAGCAGCCCACGATTCACCACAGGTAGCACAGATACGCAGTATTTT.

The V gene is TRBV11-2, the J gene TRBJ2-2, with 10 bases lining up with TRBD2. V was clipped by 3 bases and J by 4 bases; unmatched bases: 2. The CDR3 loop spans 15 amino acids. Germline V gene data show CDR1 as SGHAT and CDR2 as FQNNGV. Here the CDR3 DNA reads TGTGCCAGCAGCTTTCTAGCGGGGGCCACCGGGGAGCTGTTTTTT. Translating gives CASSFLAGATGELFF.

The V call is TRBV6-9, the J call TRBJ1-5; 7 bases agree with TRBD1. Germline lookup yields CDR1 MNHGY and CDR2 SVAAGI. The CDR3 has 15 residues. The J segment lost 2 bases and the V segment lost 5 bases, leaving 6 bases of the junction unmatched. The CDR3 DNA is TGTGCCAGCAGTCGAACAGGGGCGGGCAATCAGCCCCAGCATTTT. It is translated as CASSRTGAGNQPQHF.

The chain recombines TRBV5-1 with TRBJ1-3, with D unclear. V shed 6 bases and J shed 2 bases, with 3 bases lying between them. The CDR3 runs to 11 residues. Per the germline V gene, CDR1 is SGHRS and CDR2 is YFSETQ. The CDR3 DNA is TGCGCCAGCACCGCTGGAAACACCATATATTTT. It is translated as CASTAGNTIYF.

The chain is built from TRBV10-3 and TRBJ2-7, with D possibly matching TRBD2 (6 bases). V gave up 10 bases and J gave up 0 bases, with 16 bases separating them. This CDR3 has 14 amino acids. The germline gives CDR1 ENHRY, CDR2 SYGVKD. CDR3 protein: CATAGLSHSYEQYF. In DNA form, the CDR3 reads TGTGCCACCGCGGGACTTTCTCACTCCTACGAGCAGTACTTC.

This clone was detected only a few times. The chain recombines TRBV18 with TRBJ1-5; TRBD1 is a possible D gene (5 bases). V was pared by 4 bases and J by 5 bases, with 9 bases between. The CDR3 length is 13 residues. The V gene's germline CDR1 is KGHSH and CDR2 LQKENI. CDR3 sequence: CASSQGLDQPQHF. The CDR3 DNA follows: TGTGCCAGCTCACAGGGGTTGGATCAGCCCCAGCATTTT.

The chain has TRBV6-5 and TRBJ1-2; 10 bases are shared with TRBD1. Looked up from germline, CDR1 is MNHEY and CDR2 is SVGAGI. V shed 0 bases, J shed 8 bases, and the junction held 0 bases outside the gene matches. This CDR3 has 13 amino acids. The CDR3 DNA reads as TGTGCCAGCAGTTACTCGACAGGGGGCGGCTACACCTTC. Protein: CASSYSTGGGYTF.

The CDR3 here is CASSLANKETQYF. CDR3 nucleotide sequence: TGTGCCAGCAGCTTGGCGAATAAAGAGACCCAGTACTTC. The rearrangement joins TRBV7-3 to TRBJ2-5; D ambiguous. Germline lookup yields CDR1 SGHTA and CDR2 FQGTGA. Deletions cut 3 bases from V and 3 bases from J, with 8 bases between. This CDR3 region has 13 residues.

The chain recombines TRBV2 with TRBJ2-3, with 8 bases that match TRBD1. V lost 6 bases to trimming and J lost 3 bases; unmatched junction nucleotides: 8. The length of the CDR3 is 15 residues. CDR1 and CDR2 (germline): SNHLY, FYNNEI. CDR3 sequence: CASRDTGGRTDTQYF. In DNA form, the CDR3 reads TGTGCCAGCAGAGACACAGGGGGGAGGACAGATACGCAGTATTTT.

V gene TRBV11-3 combines with J gene TRBJ1-6; the D gene is possibly TRBD1 (5 bases). The CDR3 is made up of 16 amino acids. In germline, CDR1 is SGHNT, CDR2 YENEEA. Trimming removed 5 bases from V and 10 bases from J, with 21 bases in between. The CDR3: CASSLHLGTVGSPLHF. Here the CDR3 DNA reads TGTGCCAGCAGCCTTCATCTAGGGACTGTGGGGTCACCCCTCCACTTT.

The chain joins TRBV4-2 to TRBJ2-7, with a possible D match to TRBD2 (6 bases). Germline CDR1 LGHNA, CDR2 YNFKEQ. V shed 4 bases and J shed 1 base, with 8 bases lying between them. CDR3 length equals 13 residues. Here the CDR3 reads CASSLADSYEQYF. In DNA, the CDR3 is TGTGCCAGCAGCCTAGCGGATTCCTACGAGCAGTACTTC.

This clone showed up just a few times. This sequence joins TRBV27 and TRBJ1-5; no definite D call. The CDR3 spans 13 residues. Germline assignment: CDR1 MNHEY and CDR2 SMNVEV (reference sequence). V was clipped by 4 bases and J by 5 bases, with 9 bases between them. The CDR3 nucleotides read TGTGCCAGCAGTTCCGGGTATCATCAGCCCCAGCATTTT. Protein product: CASSSGYHQPQHF.

In its sample, this clone was seen a few times. The genes are TRBV5-6 and TRBJ2-5; a weak D match, TRBD2 (7 bases). Trimming left V 6 bases short and J 1 base short, with 16 bases between. The V gene's germline CDR1 is SGHDT and CDR2 YYEEEE. CDR3 size: 15 residues. The CDR3 DNA is TGTGCCAGCACCGGGCGAGGGGGGGTCCAAGAGACCCAGTACTTC. This sequence encodes CASTGRGGVQETQYF.

The chain carries TRBV5-8 and TRBJ1-5; TRBD1 aligns across 8 bases. Germline CDR1 reads SGHTS; CDR2 reads YDEGEE. The CDR3 spans 17 residues. V lost 4 bases, J lost 2 bases, and 11 bases stayed unmatched. The CDR3 spells CASSAQRQGNRNQPQHF. In DNA form, the CDR3 reads TGTGCCAGCAGCGCCCAACGACAGGGGAACCGCAATCAGCCCCAGCATTTT.